This TCR beta chain was identified during a study of a mutant IDH1 vaccine in newly diagnosed glioma. Study details: Vaccination followed radiotherapy alone by 4-6 weeks, or accompanied temozolomide cycles. Earlier therapy was either radiotherapy, temozolomide, or both, and most got both.

Sequencing used immunoSEQ multiplex PCR; TCRdb keeps in-frame clones, though not all of them. Here the sample spans around 46,000 clones, just under 80% being singletons. As regards this clone: The antigen is unknown.

Findings and limits, study-wide: Detectable vaccine-induced immune responses arose in 93.3% of patients. No link was apparently found between pseudoprogression and changes in top peripheral T cell clonotypes.

Germline CDR1 MNHNS, CDR2 SASEGT. After removal of 4 bases from V and 8 bases from J, the junction contained 9 bases not matched to a gene. This CDR3 spans 15 amino acids. As for time point: week 5, during vaccination. A 20-mer mutant IDH1 peptide at 300 ug was injected subcutaneously with topical imiquimod. This sequence joins TRBV6-1 and TRBJ1-4; 8 bases map to TRBD1. The specimen comprised PBMCs, sampled from a glioma patient whose treatment included an IDH1 peptide vaccine. This clonotype originated in a man aged 50 to 60 with glioma. The CDR3 nucleotides are TGTGCCAGCAGTGTACAGGGGGTGAACGGCGAAAAACTGTTTTTT. Translation gives CASSVQGVNGEKLFF.